The rows below give T cell receptor beta chains drawn from one sample of a study of T-cell reconstitution after alpha-beta-depleted transplantation in children. From the PCR reads, TCRdb called clonotypes with MiXCR, one entry per CDR3 protein. Seen here are about 340,000 distinct CDR3 sequences, more than 10% observed once, and the top ten hold around 4%. Sequencing was performed on PBMCs, taken from the stem cell graft. These TCRs come from a human donor who donated a stem cell graft to a child with Fanconi anemia. Each CDR3 is given with its conserved first and last residue. A D gene is named only where the DNA matches it firmly. Clone size is stated in some rows and not others, as once, few, many or a class when expanded.

abundance,d_gene,v_gene,j_gene,CDR3nt,CDR3aa
few,TRBD1,TRBV11-1,TRBJ2-1,TGTGCCAGCAGCTTGGGGCCCGGACAGGGGTTAGTCGCTACCTCTTACAATGAGCAGTTCTTC,CASSLGPGQGLVATSYNEQFF
NA,TRBD1,TRBV7-2,TRBJ1-4,TGTGCCAGCAGCTTAGGGGGGACAGACTCTAATGAAAAACTGTTTTTT,CASSLGGTDSNEKLFF
many,TRBD1,TRBV7-8,TRBJ1-2,TGTGCCAGCAGCGTCCGGGACAGATATCATGGCTACACCTTC,CASSVRDRYHGYTF
NA,NA,TRBV6-5,TRBJ2-5,TGTGCCAGCAGTTACTCGGCCGAATCGGGGACCCAGTACTTC,CASSYSAESGTQYF
many,NA,TRBV6-1,TRBJ2-2,TGTGCCAGCACCCCCTGGGGGGAGAACACCGGGGAGCTGTTTTTT,CASTPWGENTGELFF
few,NA,TRBV18,TRBJ1-3,TGTGCCAGCTCACCTACACAGGGAACCGGCTCTGGAAACACCATATATTTT,CASSPTQGTGSGNTIYF
NA,NA,TRBV20-1,TRBJ1-1,TGCAGTGCTAGAGATATGAGGGCCAAGGCTTTCTTT,CSARDMRAKAFF
few,TRBD1,TRBV2,TRBJ1-5,TGTGCCAGCAGTGATACAGGGGGGCGCTTCCGTAGCAATCAGCCCCAGCATTTT,CASSDTGGRFRSNQPQHF
NA,NA,TRBV12-5,TRBJ1-1,TGTGCTAGTGGTTCCCCCCCAGCGGGCACTGAAGCTTTCTTT,CASGSPPAGTEAFF
few,TRBD1,TRBV5-1,TRBJ2-4,TGCGCCAGCACCCACGACGGACAGGGGGGAGTCAAAAACATTCAGTACTTC,CASTHDGQGGVKNIQYF
NA,NA,TRBV25-1,TRBJ2-3,TGTGCCAGCAGGAACCTAGGCTCAGATACGCAGTATTTT,CASRNLGSDTQYF
few,NA,TRBV9,TRBJ2-3,TGTGCCAGCAGCTTCGGGACTCCGGCGGATACGCAGTATTTT,CASSFGTPADTQYF
NA,NA,TRBV4-3,TRBJ1-2,TGCGCCAGCAGCCAAGTCGAAATGGGGGACACAGGGAGGGGAGGTTACACCTTC,CASSQVEMGDTGRGGYTF
NA,TRBD2,TRBV20-1,TRBJ2-3,TGCAGTGTTCCGGGACTAGCTACAGATACGCAGTATTTT,CSVPGLATDTQYF
few,NA,TRBV6-9,TRBJ1-1,TGTGCCAGCAGTTATTTCACCACTGATACTGAAGCTTTCTTT,CASSYFTTDTEAFF
many,TRBD2,TRBV10-3,TRBJ2-3,TGTGCCATCAGTGAGTCGTACGGCGGGGGGGCCGCAGATACGCAGTATTTT,CAISESYGGGAADTQYF
many,TRBD2,TRBV12-3/TRBV12-4,TRBJ2-7,TGTGCCAGCAGGTATAGCGGGGGAGGCTACGAGCAGTACTTC,CASRYSGGGYEQYF
NA,TRBD1,TRBV29-1,TRBJ2-1,TGCAGCATAACCCAAGGGACAGGGATCCCAGGGGAGCAGTTCTTC,CSITQGTGIPGEQFF
few,NA,TRBV7-8,TRBJ2-1,TGTGCCAGCAGCTTAGGTGGGTCTAGGCAGTTCTTC,CASSLGGSRQFF
NA,TRBD2,TRBV5-1,TRBJ2-1,TGCGCCAGCGCGGAGCGGGGGAGAGACAATGAGCAGTTCTTC,CASAERGRDNEQFF
NA,TRBD2,TRBV2,TRBJ2-2,TGTGCCAGCAGTAGACTAGCGGGGGGGCGAGGAAACGGGGAGCTGTTTTTT,CASSRLAGGRGNGELFF
NA,NA,TRBV21-1,TRBJ1-1,TGTGCCAGCAGCCTCCGGGACGTGGCTTTCTTT,CASSLRDVAFF
NA,NA,TRBV6-4,TRBJ2-3,TGTGCCAGCAGTGACTCCCATAGCGCGCCCACAGATACGCAGTATTTT,CASSDSHSAPTDTQYF
few,NA,TRBV25-1,TRBJ2-5,TGTGCCAGCAGAGAAGGGGGGGGGCCAGAGACCCAGTACTTC,CASREGGGPETQYF
many,TRBD1,TRBV24-1,TRBJ2-1,TGTGCCACCAGTGATTATACAGGGGTGCAGTTCTTC,CATSDYTGVQFF
NA,TRBD1,TRBV5-6,TRBJ1-1,TGTGCCAGCAGCTCACCCAGACAGGGCTACACTGAAGCTTTCTTT,CASSSPRQGYTEAFF
NA,NA,TRBV7-2,TRBJ2-5,TGTGCCAGCAGCTTATACCTTGACACCCAAGAGACCCAGTACTTC,CASSLYLDTQETQYF
NA,NA,TRBV15,TRBJ2-1,TGTGCCACCAGCAGAGTAGCCACTGAGCAGTTCTTC,CATSRVATEQFF
few,NA,TRBV19,TRBJ1-5,TGTGCCAGTTCGCGCGAGGTGAGACAGATTCAGCCCCAGCATTTT,CASSREVRQIQPQHF
many,NA,TRBV27,TRBJ1-5,TGTGCCAGCAGTCCCCATAGCAATCAGCCCCAGCATTTT,CASSPHSNQPQHF
few,NA,TRBV12-3/TRBV12-4,TRBJ2-1,TGTGCCAGCAGTTCACAGCTAGCCTACAATGAGCAGTTCTTC,CASSSQLAYNEQFF
NA,NA,TRBV6-1,TRBJ2-2,TGTGCCAGCAGTGTCAGGGGTTCGAACACCGGGGAGCTGTTTTTT,CASSVRGSNTGELFF
NA,NA,TRBV12-3/TRBV12-4,TRBJ1-1,TGTGCCAGCAGTTTTCCCCCCGACCAGGGTTACACTGAAGCTTTCTTT,CASSFPPDQGYTEAFF
many,NA,TRBV5-1,TRBJ1-2,TGCGCCAGCAGCCCCGACGGAGGCTATGGCTACACCTTC,CASSPDGGYGYTF
many,NA,TRBV7-6,TRBJ1-6,TGTGCCAGCAGCTTAGCCTCGACTGGGGGTTCACCCCTCCACTTT,CASSLASTGGSPLHF
NA,NA,TRBV30,TRBJ1-5,TGTGCCTGGCCACAGGGAGCTGAGCAGCCCCAGCATTTT,CAWPQGAEQPQHF
NA,TRBD1,TRBV7-8,TRBJ2-5,TGTGCCAGCAGGCGAACAGGGGCGTACCAAGAGACCCAGTACTTC,CASRRTGAYQETQYF
NA,NA,TRBV12-3/TRBV12-4,TRBJ1-5,TGTGCCAGCAGTTTAGAATTGACCAATCAGCCCCAGCATTTT,CASSLELTNQPQHF
few,NA,TRBV2,TRBJ2-5,TGTGCCAGCAGACCGAGGGACCGAGAGACCCAGTACTTC,CASRPRDRETQYF
few,TRBD1,TRBV7-6,TRBJ1-3,TGTGCCAGCAGCTTACTCGGACAGGGTGCAGACACCATATATTTT,CASSLLGQGADTIYF
few,NA,TRBV2,TRBJ2-5,TGTGCCAGCAGTGAAGAAGACAGCCAGGGAGAGACCCAGTACTTC,CASSEEDSQGETQYF
few,NA,TRBV7-3,TRBJ2-1,TGTGCCAGCAGCCGGGGGGCCTTAAACAATGAGCAGTTCTTC,CASSRGALNNEQFF
few,NA,TRBV18,TRBJ2-2,TGTGCCAGCTCACGAAAAGGGGCCACTAACACCGGGGAGCTGTTTTTT,CASSRKGATNTGELFF
many,NA,TRBV7-2,TRBJ1-1,TGTGCCAGCAGGCCTCCAGCCCGGGGAATGAACACTGAAGCTTTCTTT,CASRPPARGMNTEAFF
many,TRBD1,TRBV20-1,TRBJ1-2,TGCAGTGCGCCCGGCCTCAGGGGGGAATATGGCTACACCTTC,CSAPGLRGEYGYTF
NA,TRBD1,TRBV5-5,TRBJ1-5,TGTGCCAGCAGCCGCTCACAGGGGGACAATCAGCCCCAGCATTTT,CASSRSQGDNQPQHF
few,TRBD1,TRBV10-3,TRBJ1-2,TGTGCCATCAGTGAGTTTGACGCCGGGACAGGGAATGGCTACACCTTC,CAISEFDAGTGNGYTF
NA,NA,TRBV6-1,TRBJ1-2,TGTGCCAGCAAGGACCCGTTGGTAGGAGACTCTGGCTATGGCTACACCTTC,CASKDPLVGDSGYGYTF
many,NA,TRBV27,TRBJ2-1,TGTGCCAGCAGTTCTCCTCTTTATGAGCAGTTCTTC,CASSSPLYEQFF
NA,NA,TRBV4-1,TRBJ1-5,TGCGCCAGCAGCCAAGACCCGGGGTTCCATCAGCCCCAGCATTTT,CASSQDPGFHQPQHF
few,NA,TRBV5-1,TRBJ1-1,TGCGCCAGCAGAGTTGGTCGGAACACTGAAGCTTTCTTT,CASRVGRNTEAFF
NA,NA,TRBV7-9,TRBJ1-3,TGTGCCAGCAGCCCACTGGCAGGAAATATTGGAAACACCATATATTTT,CASSPLAGNIGNTIYF
few,TRBD1,TRBV11-2,TRBJ1-1,TGTGCCAGCAGCCTAACAGGGGGCAGAGCTTTCTTT,CASSLTGGRAFF
NA,NA,TRBV6-2/TRBV6-3,TRBJ2-1,TGTGCCACCTTACCAGGGGCCGCCCGGGGCCTGAGCTCCTACAATGAGCAGTTCTTC,CATLPGAARGLSSYNEQFF
many,NA,TRBV6-1,TRBJ2-2,TGTGCCACCTCCGGGACGAACACCGGGGAGCTGTTTTTT,CATSGTNTGELFF
NA,TRBD2,TRBV10-2,TRBJ2-3,TGCGCCAGGTCCGTGCCCGTAGCGGGGAGTAGCACAGATACGCAGTATTTT,CARSVPVAGSSTDTQYF
many,NA,TRBV18,TRBJ2-5,TGTGCCAGCTCACGTTCCCGGGCCAGCCAAGAGACCCAGTACTTC,CASSRSRASQETQYF
NA,NA,TRBV12-3/TRBV12-4,TRBJ1-1,TGTGCCAGCAGTTTGAAATCGGGAACTGAAGCTTTCTTT,CASSLKSGTEAFF
NA,TRBD1,TRBV6-2/TRBV6-3,TRBJ2-1,TGTGCCAGCAAGGACAGGGGGGTAAATGAGCAGTTCTTC,CASKDRGVNEQFF
NA,NA,TRBV6-5,TRBJ2-1,TGTGCCAGCAGTCCTCCCGTTACAGGGATTGGGGTAAGGGAGCAGTTCTTC,CASSPPVTGIGVREQFF